This T cell receptor (beta chain) stems from a study of blood T cell repertoires in COVID-19. Turning to the study itself: The cDNA or gDNA used as material had been derived from T cells, B-cell-depleted T cells, or PBMCs.

TCRdb's table, derived via immunoSEQ multiplex PCR, lists solely in-frame clones and lacks some. This sample has 350,000 to 550,000 clones, with 85% to 90% found just once. Study members were between about 18 and 95 years old and lived in 25 or so US regions. This receptor was obtained from a man aged 30 to 45 who had recovered from COVID-19. Sequenced sample: PBMCs or T cells enriched from blood (not recorded which).

The chain's CDR3 is CASRSRPYSGNTIYF. CDR3 bases: TGTGCCAGCAGATCGAGGCCATACTCTGGAAACACCATATATTTT. V gene TRBV28 combines with J gene TRBJ1-3; D gene uncertain. Deletions cut 6 bases from V and 0 bases from J, with 12 bases between. The germline V gene has CDR1 MDHEN and CDR2 SYDVKM. The CDR3 length is 15 residues. Drawing the rest from reference TRBV28 and TRBJ1-3, the complete variable domain is DVKVTQSSRYLVKRTGEKVFLECVQDMDHENMFWYRQDPGLGLRLIYFSYDVKMKEKGDIPEGYSVSREKKERFSLILESASTNQTSMYLCASRSRPYSGNTIYFGEGSWLTVV.